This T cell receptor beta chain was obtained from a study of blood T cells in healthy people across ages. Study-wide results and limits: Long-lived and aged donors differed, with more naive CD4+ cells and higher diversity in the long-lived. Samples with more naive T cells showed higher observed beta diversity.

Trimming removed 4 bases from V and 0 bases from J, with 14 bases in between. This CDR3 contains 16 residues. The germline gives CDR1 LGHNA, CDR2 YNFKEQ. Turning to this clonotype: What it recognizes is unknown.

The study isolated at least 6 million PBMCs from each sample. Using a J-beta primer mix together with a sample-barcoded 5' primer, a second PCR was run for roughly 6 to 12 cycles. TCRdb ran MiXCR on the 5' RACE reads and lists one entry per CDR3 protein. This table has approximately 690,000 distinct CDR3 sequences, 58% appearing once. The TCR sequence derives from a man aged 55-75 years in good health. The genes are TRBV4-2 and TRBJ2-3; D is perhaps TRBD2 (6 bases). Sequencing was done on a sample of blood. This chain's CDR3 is CASSPGTGSSTDTQYF. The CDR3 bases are TGTGCCAGCAGCCCGGGGACTGGATCAAGCACAGATACGCAGTATTTT.